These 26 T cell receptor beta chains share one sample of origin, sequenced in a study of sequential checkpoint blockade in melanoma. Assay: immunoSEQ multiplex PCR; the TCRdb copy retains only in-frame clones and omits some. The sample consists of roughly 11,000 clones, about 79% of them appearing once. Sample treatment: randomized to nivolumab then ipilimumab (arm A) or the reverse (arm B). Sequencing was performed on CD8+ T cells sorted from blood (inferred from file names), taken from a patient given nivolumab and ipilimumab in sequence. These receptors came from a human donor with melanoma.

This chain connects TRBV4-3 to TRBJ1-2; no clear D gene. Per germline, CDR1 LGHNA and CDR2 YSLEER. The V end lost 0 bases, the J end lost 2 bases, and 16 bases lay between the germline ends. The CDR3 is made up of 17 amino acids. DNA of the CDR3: TGCGCCAGCAGCCAAGATGTGTCCGAGAACTTAAACTATGGCTACACCTTC. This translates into CASSQDVSENLNYGYTF.

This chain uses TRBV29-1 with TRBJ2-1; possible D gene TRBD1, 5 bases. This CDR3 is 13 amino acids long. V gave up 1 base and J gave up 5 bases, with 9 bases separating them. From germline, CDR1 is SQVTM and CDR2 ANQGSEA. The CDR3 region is CSVEGGWNNEQFF. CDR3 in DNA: TGCAGCGTTGAAGGGGGCTGGAACAATGAGCAGTTCTTC.

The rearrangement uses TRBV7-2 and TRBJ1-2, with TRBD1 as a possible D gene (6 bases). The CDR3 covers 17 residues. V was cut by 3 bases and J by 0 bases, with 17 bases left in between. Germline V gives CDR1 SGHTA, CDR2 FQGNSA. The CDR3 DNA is TGTGCCAGCAGCTTCCCCCTTACAGGGTTAGCTAACTATGGCTACACCTTC. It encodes CASSFPLTGLANYGYTF.

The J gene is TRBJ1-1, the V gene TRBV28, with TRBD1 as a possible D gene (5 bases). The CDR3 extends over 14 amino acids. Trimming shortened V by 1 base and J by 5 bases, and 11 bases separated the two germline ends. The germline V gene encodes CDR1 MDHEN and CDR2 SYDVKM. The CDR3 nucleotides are TGTGCCAGCAGTTTATCCGGGGGTGGGACTGAAGCTTTCTTT. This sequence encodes CASSLSGGGTEAFF.

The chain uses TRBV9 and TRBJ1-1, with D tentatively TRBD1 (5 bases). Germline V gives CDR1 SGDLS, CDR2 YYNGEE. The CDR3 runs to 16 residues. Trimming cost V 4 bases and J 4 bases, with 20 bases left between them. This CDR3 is CASSPRLGALGTEAFF. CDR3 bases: TGTGCCAGCAGCCCCCGGTTAGGGGCACTGGGCACTGAAGCTTTCTTT.

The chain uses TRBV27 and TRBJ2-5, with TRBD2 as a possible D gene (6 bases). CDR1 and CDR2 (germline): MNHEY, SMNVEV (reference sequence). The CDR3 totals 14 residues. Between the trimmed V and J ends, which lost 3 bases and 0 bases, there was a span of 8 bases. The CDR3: CASSLGGYQETQYF. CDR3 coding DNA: TGTGCCAGCAGTTTGGGGGGTTACCAAGAGACCCAGTACTTC.

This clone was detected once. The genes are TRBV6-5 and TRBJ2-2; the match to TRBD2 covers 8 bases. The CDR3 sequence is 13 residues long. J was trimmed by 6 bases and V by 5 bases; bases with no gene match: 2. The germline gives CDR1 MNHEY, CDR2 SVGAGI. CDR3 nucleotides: TGTGCCAGCAGTCGGGGGGGGCCCGGGGAGCTGTTTTTT. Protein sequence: CASSRGGPGELFF.

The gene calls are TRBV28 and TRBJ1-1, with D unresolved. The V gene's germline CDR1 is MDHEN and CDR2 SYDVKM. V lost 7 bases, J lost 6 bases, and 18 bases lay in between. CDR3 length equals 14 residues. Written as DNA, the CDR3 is TGTGCCAGCAAAATCGTGTCCGTTTCTGCTGAAGCTTTCTTT. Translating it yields CASKIVSVSAEAFF.

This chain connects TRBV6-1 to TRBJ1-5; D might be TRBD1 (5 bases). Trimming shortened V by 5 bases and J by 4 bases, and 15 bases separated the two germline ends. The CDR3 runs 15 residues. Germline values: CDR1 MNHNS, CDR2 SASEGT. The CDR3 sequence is CASSNTNRKNQPQHF. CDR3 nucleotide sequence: TGTGCCAGCAGTAACACAAACAGGAAGAATCAGCCCCAGCATTTT.

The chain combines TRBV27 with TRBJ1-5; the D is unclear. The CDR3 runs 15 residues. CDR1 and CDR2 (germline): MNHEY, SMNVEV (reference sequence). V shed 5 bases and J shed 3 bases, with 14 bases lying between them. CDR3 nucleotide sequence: TGTGCCAGCAGTACGCTCGGACTGAACAATCAGCCCCAGCATTTT. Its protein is CASSTLGLNNQPQHF.

CDR3 region: CASSQDPGQGDSNTEAFF. The CDR3 DNA reads as TGTGCCAGCAGCCAAGATCCGGGACAGGGGGATTCGAACACTGAAGCTTTCTTT. This chain connects TRBV4-2 to TRBJ1-1, with TRBD1 matching over 11 bases. Per the germline V gene, CDR1 is LGHNA and CDR2 is YNFKEQ. The CDR3 is 18 residues long. Unmatched junction bases numbered 7, after V lost 0 bases and J lost 1 base.

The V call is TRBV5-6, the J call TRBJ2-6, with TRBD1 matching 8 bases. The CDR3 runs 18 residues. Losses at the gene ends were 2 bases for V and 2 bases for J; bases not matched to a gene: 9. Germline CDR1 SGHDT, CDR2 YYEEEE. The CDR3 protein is CASSFPDRDSPGANVLTF. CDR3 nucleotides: TGTGCCAGCAGCTTCCCGGACAGGGACTCCCCTGGGGCCAACGTCCTGACTTTC.

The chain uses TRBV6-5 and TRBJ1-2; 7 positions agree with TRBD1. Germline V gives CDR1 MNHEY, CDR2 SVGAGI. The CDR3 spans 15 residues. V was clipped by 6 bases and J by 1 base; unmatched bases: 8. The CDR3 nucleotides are TGTGCCAGCAGCCTGGGACAGAGCCATAACTATGGCTACACCTTC. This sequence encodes CASSLGQSHNYGYTF.

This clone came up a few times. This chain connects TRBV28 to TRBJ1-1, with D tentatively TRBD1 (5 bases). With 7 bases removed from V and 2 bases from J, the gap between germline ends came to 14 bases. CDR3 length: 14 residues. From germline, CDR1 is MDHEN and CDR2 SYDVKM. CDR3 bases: TGTGCCAGCATTCTATTGCAGGGTAACACTGAAGCTTTCTTT. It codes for CASILLQGNTEAFF.

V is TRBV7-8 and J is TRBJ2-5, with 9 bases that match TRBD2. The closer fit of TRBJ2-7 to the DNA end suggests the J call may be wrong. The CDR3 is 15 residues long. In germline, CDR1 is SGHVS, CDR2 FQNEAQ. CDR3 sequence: CASSLYGTSTYEQYF. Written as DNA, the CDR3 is TGTGCCAGCAGCTTATACGGGACTAGCACCTACGAGCAGTACTTC.

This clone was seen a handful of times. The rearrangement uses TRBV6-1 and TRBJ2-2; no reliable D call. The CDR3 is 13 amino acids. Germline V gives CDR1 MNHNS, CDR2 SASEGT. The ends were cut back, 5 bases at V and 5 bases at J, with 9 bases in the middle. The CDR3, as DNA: TGTGCCAGCAGTCCCTCTTTGACCGGGGAGCTGTTTTTT. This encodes CASSPSLTGELFF.

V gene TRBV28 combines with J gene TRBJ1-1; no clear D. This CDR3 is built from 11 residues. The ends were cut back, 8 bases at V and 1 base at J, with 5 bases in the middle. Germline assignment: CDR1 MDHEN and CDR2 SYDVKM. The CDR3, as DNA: TGTGCCAGCGGCAGGAACACTGAAGCTTTCTTT. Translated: CASGRNTEAFF.

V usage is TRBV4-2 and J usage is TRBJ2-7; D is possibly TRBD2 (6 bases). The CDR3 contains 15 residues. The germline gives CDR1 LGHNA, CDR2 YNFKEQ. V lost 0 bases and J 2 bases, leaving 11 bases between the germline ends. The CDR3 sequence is CASSQDWGTAYEQYF. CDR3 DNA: TGTGCCAGCAGCCAAGATTGGGGGACTGCCTACGAGCAGTACTTC.

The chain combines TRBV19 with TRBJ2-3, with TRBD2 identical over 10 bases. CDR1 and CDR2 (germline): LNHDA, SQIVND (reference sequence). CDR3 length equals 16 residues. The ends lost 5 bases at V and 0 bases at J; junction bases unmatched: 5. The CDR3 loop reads CASSGASGGSTDTQYF. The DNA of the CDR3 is TGTGCCAGTAGTGGGGCTAGCGGGGGTAGCACAGATACGCAGTATTTT.

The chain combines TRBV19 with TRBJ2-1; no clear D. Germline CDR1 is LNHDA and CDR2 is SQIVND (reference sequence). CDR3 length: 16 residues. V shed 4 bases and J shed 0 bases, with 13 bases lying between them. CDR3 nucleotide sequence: TGTGCCAGTAGTACCATTCCTTGGAGCTCCTACAATGAGCAGTTCTTC. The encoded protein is CASSTIPWSSYNEQFF.

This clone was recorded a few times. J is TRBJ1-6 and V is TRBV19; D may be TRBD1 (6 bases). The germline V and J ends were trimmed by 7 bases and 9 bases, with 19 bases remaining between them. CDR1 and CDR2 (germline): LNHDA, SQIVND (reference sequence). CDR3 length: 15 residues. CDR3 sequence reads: CASNSAGGTGSPLHF. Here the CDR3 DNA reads TGTGCCAGTAACTCGGCGGGGGGCACGGGTTCACCCCTCCACTTT.

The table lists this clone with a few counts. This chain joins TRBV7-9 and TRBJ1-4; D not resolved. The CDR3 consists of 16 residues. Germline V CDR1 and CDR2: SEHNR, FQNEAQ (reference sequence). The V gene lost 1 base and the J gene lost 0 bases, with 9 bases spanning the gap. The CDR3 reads CASSLVFHATNEKLFF. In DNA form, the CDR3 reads TGTGCCAGCAGCTTAGTGTTTCATGCAACTAATGAAAAACTGTTTTTT.

The CDR3 region has the DNA TGTGCCAGCAGCTACCGGACAGGGGACTACGAGCAGTACTTC. This translates into CASSYRTGDYEQYF. The V gene is TRBV7-9, the J gene TRBJ2-7; 9 bases align to TRBD1. The CDR3 loop spans 14 amino acids. Germline CDR1 is SEHNR and CDR2 is FQNEAQ (reference sequence). The junction had 4 bases not matched to a gene; V was cut back by 4 bases and J by 3 bases. The whole variable domain, remainder taken from reference TRBV7-9 and TRBJ2-7, is DTGVSQNPRHKITKRGQNVTFRCDPISEHNRLYWYRQTLGQGPEFLTYFQNEAQLEKSRLLSDRFSAERPKGSFSTLEIQRTEQGDSAMYLCASSYRTGDYEQYFGPGTRLTVT.

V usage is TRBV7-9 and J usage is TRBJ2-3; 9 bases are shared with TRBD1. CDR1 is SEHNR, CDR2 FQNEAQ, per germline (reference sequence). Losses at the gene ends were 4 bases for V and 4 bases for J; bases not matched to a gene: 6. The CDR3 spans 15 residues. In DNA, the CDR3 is TGTGCCAGCAGCTCGACAGGGGGTGGTTCAGATACGCAGTATTTT. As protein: CASSSTGGGSDTQYF.

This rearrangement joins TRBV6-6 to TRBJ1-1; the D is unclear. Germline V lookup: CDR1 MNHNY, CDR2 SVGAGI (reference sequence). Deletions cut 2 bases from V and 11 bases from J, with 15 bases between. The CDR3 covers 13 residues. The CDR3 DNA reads TGTGCCAGCAGTTACGTGCCTTCGGAGGTGGCTTTCTTT. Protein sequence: CASSYVPSEVAFF.

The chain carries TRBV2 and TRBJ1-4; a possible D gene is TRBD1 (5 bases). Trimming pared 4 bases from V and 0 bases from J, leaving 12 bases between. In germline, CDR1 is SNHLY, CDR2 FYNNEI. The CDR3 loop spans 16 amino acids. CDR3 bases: TGTGCCAGCAGTGGCGACAGAGCCACAACTAATGAAAAACTGTTTTTT. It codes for CASSGDRATTNEKLFF.